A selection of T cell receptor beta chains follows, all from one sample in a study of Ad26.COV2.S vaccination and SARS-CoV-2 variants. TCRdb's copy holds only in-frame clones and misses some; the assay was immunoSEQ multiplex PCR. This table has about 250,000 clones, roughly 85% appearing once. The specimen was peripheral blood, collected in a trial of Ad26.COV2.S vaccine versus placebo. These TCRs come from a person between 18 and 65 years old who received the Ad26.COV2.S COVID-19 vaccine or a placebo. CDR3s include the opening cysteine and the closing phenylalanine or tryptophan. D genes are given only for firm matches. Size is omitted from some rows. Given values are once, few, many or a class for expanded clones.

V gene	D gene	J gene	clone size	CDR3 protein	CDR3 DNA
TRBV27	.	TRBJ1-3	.	CASISGNTIYF	TGTGCCAGCATCTCTGGAAACACCATATATTTT
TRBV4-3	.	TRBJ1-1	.	CASSQGLWGMNTEAFF	TGCGCCAGCAGCCAAGGGTTATGGGGAATGAACACTGAAGCTTTCTTT
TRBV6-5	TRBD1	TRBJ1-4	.	CASSYSNRGREKLFF	TGTGCCAGCAGTTACTCGAACAGGGGTCGGGAAAAACTGTTTTTT
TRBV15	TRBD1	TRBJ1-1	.	CATSRGGQFMNTEAFF	TGTGCCACCAGCAGAGGGGGACAGTTCATGAACACTGAAGCTTTCTTT
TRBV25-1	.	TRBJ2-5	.	CASSGRGAKTQYF	TGTGCCAGCAGTGGAAGGGGGGCAAAGACCCAGTACTTC
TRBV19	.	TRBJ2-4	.	CASSFPPADIQYF	TGTGCCAGTAGTTTCCCCCCTGCGGACATTCAGTACTTC
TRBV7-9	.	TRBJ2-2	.	CASSLKSQNTGELFF	TGTGCCAGCAGCTTAAAATCACAGAACACCGGGGAGCTGTTTTTT
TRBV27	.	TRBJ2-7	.	CASSRRSIYEQYF	TGTGCCAGCAGTCGAAGGTCGATTTACGAGCAGTACTTC
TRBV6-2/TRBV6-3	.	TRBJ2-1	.	CASSYSLFGTPINEQFF	TGTGCCAGCAGTTACTCGTTGTTCGGGACTCCTATCAATGAGCAGTTCTTC
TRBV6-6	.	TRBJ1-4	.	CASTPQLAGPNEKLFF	TGTGCCAGCACCCCCCAGTTGGCGGGGCCTAATGAAAAACTGTTTTTT
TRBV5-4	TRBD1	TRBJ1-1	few	CASSLEGADTEAFF	TGTGCCAGCAGCTTGGAGGGGGCAGACACTGAAGCTTTCTTT
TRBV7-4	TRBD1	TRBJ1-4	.	CASSDAGGWEKLFF	TGTGCCAGCAGCGACGCAGGGGGCTGGGAAAAACTGTTTTTT
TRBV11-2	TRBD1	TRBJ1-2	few	CASSPRDSSLGYTF	TGTGCCAGCAGCCCGCGGGACAGCAGCCTGGGCTACACCTTC
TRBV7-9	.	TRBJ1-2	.	CASSRRGLYGYTF	TGTGCCAGCAGCCGACGGGGACTCTATGGCTACACCTTC
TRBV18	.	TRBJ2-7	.	CASSPTAVNEQYF	TGTGCCAGCTCACCAACGGCAGTCAACGAGCAGTACTTC
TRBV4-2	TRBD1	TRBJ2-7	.	CASSQDTGDRDLYEQYF	TGTGCCAGCAGCCAAGATACGGGGGACAGGGACCTTTACGAGCAGTACTTC
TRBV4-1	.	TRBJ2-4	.	CASSQVIAVVQYF	TGCGCCAGCAGCCAAGTGATAGCGGTAGTTCAGTACTTC
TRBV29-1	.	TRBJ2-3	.	CSVGGGSSTDTQYF	TGCAGCGTTGGTGGGGGGTCGAGCACAGATACGCAGTATTTT
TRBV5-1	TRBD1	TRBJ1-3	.	CASSSRQQGAGNTIYF	TGCGCCAGCAGCTCCCGCCAACAGGGGGCTGGAAACACCATATATTTT
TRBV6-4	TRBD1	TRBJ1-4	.	CASSPGGGVEKLFF	TGTGCCAGCAGCCCCGGAGGGGGCGTTGAAAAACTGTTTTTT
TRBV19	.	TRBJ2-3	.	CASSRWAGGTDTQYF	TGTGCCAGTAGTAGATGGGCAGGGGGCACAGATACGCAGTATTTT
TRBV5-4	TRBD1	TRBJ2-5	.	CASSFSGTGGAGRENSPQYF	TGTGCCAGCAGCTTTTCGGGGACAGGGGGCGCCGGGCGGGAGAATTCCCCCCAGTACTTC
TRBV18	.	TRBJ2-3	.	CASSPTSLGTDTQYF	TGTGCCAGCTCACCCACTAGCCTCGGGACAGATACGCAGTATTTT
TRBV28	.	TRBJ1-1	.	CATRRAMNTEAFF	TGTGCCACCCGACGAGCAATGAACACTGAAGCTTTCTTT
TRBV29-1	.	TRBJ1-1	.	CSVESELGTEAFF	TGCAGCGTTGAAAGCGAGTTGGGCACTGAAGCTTTCTTT
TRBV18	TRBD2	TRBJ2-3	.	CASSPRTSGSSTQYF	TGTGCCAGCTCACCTCGGACTAGCGGGTCCTCTACGCAGTATTTT
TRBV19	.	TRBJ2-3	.	CASSPLGLYTDTQYF	TGTGCCAGTAGTCCACTGGGACTTTACACAGATACGCAGTATTTT
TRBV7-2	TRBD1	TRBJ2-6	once	CASSLRFRTGGSGANVLTF	TGTGCCAGCAGCTTAAGATTCAGGACAGGGGGCTCTGGGGCCAACGTCCTGACTTTC
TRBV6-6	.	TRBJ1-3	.	CASSRRDGGSENTIYF	TGTGCCAGCAGTCGACGGGACGGTGGGTCTGAGAACACCATATATTTT
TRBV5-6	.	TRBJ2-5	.	CASSARGAYFQETQYF	TGTGCCAGCAGCGCCCGGGGGGCGTATTTCCAAGAGACCCAGTACTTC
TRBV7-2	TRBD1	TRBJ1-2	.	CASSWTGRDGYTF	TGTGCCAGCAGCTGGACAGGGAGGGATGGCTACACCTTC
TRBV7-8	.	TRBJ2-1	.	CASSSRPKGWAQLDEQFF	TGTGCCAGCAGCTCCCGACCCAAGGGCTGGGCGCAACTGGATGAGCAGTTCTTC
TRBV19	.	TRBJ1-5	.	CASRLNRDQPQHF	TGTGCCAGTAGGCTTAACAGGGATCAGCCCCAGCATTTT
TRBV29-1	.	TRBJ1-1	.	CSVDQGFEAFF	TGCAGCGTTGATCAGGGATTCGAAGCTTTCTTT
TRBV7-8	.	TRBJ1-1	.	CASSLSLNTEAFF	TGTGCCAGCAGCTTATCCCTAAACACTGAAGCTTTCTTT
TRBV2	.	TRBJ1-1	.	CASSPRTKNTEAFF	TGTGCCAGCAGTCCCCGGACAAAGAACACTGAAGCTTTCTTT
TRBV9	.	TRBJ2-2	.	CASSVVGNGELFF	TGTGCCAGCAGCGTAGTGGGCAACGGGGAGCTGTTTTTT
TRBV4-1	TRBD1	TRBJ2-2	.	CASRKGQEVFPGELFF	TGCGCCAGCAGAAAGGGACAGGAAGTTTTCCCCGGGGAGCTGTTTTTT
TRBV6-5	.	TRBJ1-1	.	CASSVRAGPAAFF	TGTGCCAGCAGCGTTAGAGCAGGGCCAGCAGCTTTCTTT
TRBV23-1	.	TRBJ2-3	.	CASSQCLGPDTQYF	TGCGCCAGCAGTCAGTGCCTGGGCCCAGATACGCAGTATTTT
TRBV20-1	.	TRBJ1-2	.	CSARQGHGYTF	TGCAGTGCTAGGCAGGGGCATGGCTACACCTTC
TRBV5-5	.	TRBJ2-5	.	CASSLAETQYF	TGTGCCAGCAGCTTAGCTGAGACCCAGTACTTC
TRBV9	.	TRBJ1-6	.	CASSGRDGAGSPLHF	TGTGCCAGCAGCGGTCGGGACGGGGCGGGATCACCCCTCCACTTT
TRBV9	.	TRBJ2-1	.	CASSVAVAYNEQFF	TGTGCCAGCAGCGTGGCAGTGGCGTACAATGAGCAGTTCTTC
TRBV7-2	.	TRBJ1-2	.	CASSLEAGPYGYTF	TGTGCCAGCAGCTTAGAGGCAGGGCCTTATGGCTACACCTTC
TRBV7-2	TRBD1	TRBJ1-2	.	CASTWTGEGGYTF	TGTGCCAGCACCTGGACAGGGGAAGGTGGCTACACCTTC
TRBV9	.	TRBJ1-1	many	CASSAPEGRYGSTEAFF	TGTGCCAGCAGCGCCCCAGAGGGCAGGTACGGAAGCACTGAAGCTTTCTTT
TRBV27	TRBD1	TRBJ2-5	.	CASSHRGLSKSQETQYF	TGTGCCAGCAGTCACAGGGGTTTGAGCAAATCACAAGAGACCCAGTACTTC